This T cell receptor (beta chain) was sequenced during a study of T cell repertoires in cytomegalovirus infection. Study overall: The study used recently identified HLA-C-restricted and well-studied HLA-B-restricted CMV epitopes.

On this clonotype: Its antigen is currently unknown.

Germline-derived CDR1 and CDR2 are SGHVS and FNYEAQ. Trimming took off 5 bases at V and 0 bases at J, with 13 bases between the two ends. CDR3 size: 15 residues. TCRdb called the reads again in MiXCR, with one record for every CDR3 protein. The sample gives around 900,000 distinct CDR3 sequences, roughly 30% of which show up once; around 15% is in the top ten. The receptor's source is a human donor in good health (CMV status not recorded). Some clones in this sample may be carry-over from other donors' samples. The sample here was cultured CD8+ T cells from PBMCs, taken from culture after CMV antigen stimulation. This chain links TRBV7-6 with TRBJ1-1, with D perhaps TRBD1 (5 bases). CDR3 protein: CASSLKTAMNTEAFF. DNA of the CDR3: TGTGCCAGCAGCCTTAAGACAGCCATGAACACTGAAGCTTTCTTT.